Listed below are T cell receptor beta chains from one sample, sequenced in a study of cytomegalovirus exposure and HLA in healthy donors. TCRdb's copy holds only in-frame clones and misses some; the assay was immunoSEQ multiplex PCR. This table holds over 200,000 clones, over 75% found once. The source material was PBMCs. These receptors originate from a young woman in good health and CMV-seropositive. Each CDR3 is given with its conserved first and last residue. D genes are given only for firm matches. Part of the rows lack a size; the others show once, few, many or a class for expanded clones.

j_call: TRBJ2-3; d_call: .; clone_size: .; v_call: TRBV7-3; cdr3_aa: CASSFAGPTDTQYF; cdr3_nt: TGTGCCAGCAGCTTTGCGGGACCAACAGATACGCAGTATTTT
j_call: TRBJ1-2; d_call: TRBD1; clone_size: .; v_call: TRBV2; cdr3_aa: CASDRDRINYGYTF; cdr3_nt: TGTGCCAGCGATCGGGACAGAATTAACTATGGCTACACCTTC
j_call: TRBJ1-2; d_call: .; clone_size: .; v_call: TRBV7-9; cdr3_aa: CASSSMWGGEDYGYTF; cdr3_nt: TGTGCCAGCAGCTCCATGTGGGGAGGGGAGGACTATGGCTACACCTTC
j_call: TRBJ2-1; d_call: TRBD2; clone_size: .; v_call: TRBV14; cdr3_aa: CASSPSGTREYNEQFF; cdr3_nt: TGTGCCAGCAGCCCAAGCGGGACTAGGGAGTACAATGAGCAGTTCTTC
j_call: TRBJ2-1; d_call: TRBD2; clone_size: .; v_call: TRBV5-1; cdr3_aa: CASSPGGTTNNEQFF; cdr3_nt: TGCGCCAGCAGCCCCGGGGGGACGACGAACAATGAGCAGTTCTTC
j_call: TRBJ2-7; d_call: .; clone_size: .; v_call: TRBV18; cdr3_aa: CASSLGGYEQYF; cdr3_nt: TGTGCCAGCTCACTAGGAGGCTACGAGCAGTACTTC
j_call: TRBJ1-2; d_call: TRBD1; clone_size: .; v_call: TRBV13; cdr3_aa: CASTFDRGEGYTF; cdr3_nt: TGTGCCAGCACCTTCGACAGGGGGGAGGGCTACACCTTC
j_call: TRBJ2-7; d_call: .; clone_size: .; v_call: TRBV27; cdr3_aa: CASLQLTYEQYF; cdr3_nt: TGTGCCAGCTTACAGCTTACCTACGAGCAGTACTTC
j_call: TRBJ2-1; d_call: TRBD2; clone_size: .; v_call: TRBV6-1; cdr3_aa: CASETKPLAGAGEFF; cdr3_nt: TGTGCCAGCGAAACCAAACCACTGGCGGGAGCCGGGGAGTTCTTC
j_call: TRBJ1-1; d_call: TRBD1; clone_size: .; v_call: TRBV6-1; cdr3_aa: CASSLDRTKNTEAFF; cdr3_nt: TGTGCCAGCAGTCTGGACAGGACCAAGAACACTGAAGCTTTCTTT
j_call: TRBJ1-1; d_call: .; clone_size: once; v_call: TRBV7-9; cdr3_aa: CASSLDQGNTEAFF; cdr3_nt: TGTGCCAGCAGCTTAGACCAGGGGAACACTGAAGCTTTCTTT
j_call: TRBJ2-6; d_call: .; clone_size: once; v_call: TRBV19; cdr3_aa: CASNTPGSGANVLTF; cdr3_nt: TGTGCCAGTAATACCCCAGGGTCAGGGGCCAACGTCCTGACTTTC
j_call: TRBJ2-1; d_call: TRBD2; clone_size: .; v_call: TRBV19; cdr3_aa: CASSIDGRTYNEQFF; cdr3_nt: TGTGCCAGTAGTATAGACGGGAGGACCTACAATGAGCAGTTCTTC
j_call: TRBJ1-5; d_call: TRBD1; clone_size: .; v_call: TRBV28; cdr3_aa: CASSLSAGGKPQHF; cdr3_nt: TGTGCCAGCAGTTTATCGGCAGGGGGTAAGCCCCAGCATTTT
j_call: TRBJ2-1; d_call: TRBD1; clone_size: .; v_call: TRBV7-8; cdr3_aa: CASSSNSGQGIAESSYNEQFF; cdr3_nt: TGTGCCAGCAGCTCGAACTCAGGACAGGGCATAGCGGAATCCTCCTACAATGAGCAGTTCTTC
j_call: TRBJ2-7; d_call: .; clone_size: .; v_call: TRBV5-6; cdr3_aa: CASSELLDPYEQYF; cdr3_nt: TGTGCCAGCAGCGAACTCCTTGATCCCTACGAGCAGTACTTC
j_call: TRBJ1-1; d_call: TRBD1; clone_size: .; v_call: TRBV7-9; cdr3_aa: CASSSPDRGADTEAFF; cdr3_nt: TGTGCCAGCAGCTCCCCGGACAGGGGGGCTGACACTGAAGCTTTCTTT
j_call: TRBJ1-5; d_call: .; clone_size: few; v_call: TRBV10-2; cdr3_aa: CASSEGQGLNQPQHF; cdr3_nt: TGCGCCAGCAGTGAAGGTCAGGGGTTGAATCAGCCCCAGCATTTT
j_call: TRBJ1-1; d_call: .; clone_size: .; v_call: TRBV14; cdr3_aa: CASRRQLNTEAFF; cdr3_nt: TGTGCCAGCAGACGACAGCTGAACACTGAAGCTTTCTTT
j_call: TRBJ1-1; d_call: TRBD1; clone_size: .; v_call: TRBV5-1; cdr3_aa: CASNRDRGTEAFF; cdr3_nt: TGCGCCAGCAACCGGGACAGGGGGACTGAAGCTTTCTTT